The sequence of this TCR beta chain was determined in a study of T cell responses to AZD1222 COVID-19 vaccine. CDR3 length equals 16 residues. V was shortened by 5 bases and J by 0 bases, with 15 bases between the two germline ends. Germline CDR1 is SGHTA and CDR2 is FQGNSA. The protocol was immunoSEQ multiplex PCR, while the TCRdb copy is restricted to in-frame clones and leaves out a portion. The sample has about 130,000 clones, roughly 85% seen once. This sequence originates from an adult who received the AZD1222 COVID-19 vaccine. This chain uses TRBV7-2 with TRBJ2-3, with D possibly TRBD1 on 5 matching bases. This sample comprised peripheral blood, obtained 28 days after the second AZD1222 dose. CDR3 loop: CASSVGSGFSTDTQYF. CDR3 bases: TGTGCCAGCAGCGTAGGGTCAGGGTTTAGCACAGATACGCAGTATTTT.